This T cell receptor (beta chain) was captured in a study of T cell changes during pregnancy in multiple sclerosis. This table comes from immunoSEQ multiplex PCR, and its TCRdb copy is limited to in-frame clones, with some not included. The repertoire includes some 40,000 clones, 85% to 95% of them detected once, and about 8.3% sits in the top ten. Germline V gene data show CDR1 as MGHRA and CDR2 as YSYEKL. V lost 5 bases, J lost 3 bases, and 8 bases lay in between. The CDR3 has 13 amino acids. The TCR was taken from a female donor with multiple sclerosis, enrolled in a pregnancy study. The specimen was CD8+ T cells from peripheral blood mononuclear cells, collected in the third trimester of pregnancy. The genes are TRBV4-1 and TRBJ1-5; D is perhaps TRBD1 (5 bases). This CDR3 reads CASSKTANQPQHF. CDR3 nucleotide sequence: TGCGCCAGCAGCAAGACAGCCAATCAGCCCCAGCATTTT.